The sequence of this TCR beta chain was determined in a study of glioma-infiltrating T cells. Study-wide results and caveats: Tissue and blood shared very few CDR3 sequences. Above-expected tissue-blood divergence occurred in all gliomas, most in low-grade ones.

On this clonotype: No antigen is known for it.

Germline CDR1 reads SQVTM; CDR2 reads ANQGSEA. Trimming shortened V by 4 bases and J by 8 bases, and 23 bases separated the two germline ends. This CDR3 comprises 15 residues. Amplification of TCR alpha and beta CDR3 regions from RNA used iRepertoire nested multiplex PCR. For one-step reverse transcription and amplification, about 90-450 ng of tissue mRNA or PBMC total RNA was used. TCRdb re-called the multiplex PCR reads through MiXCR, storing one row per CDR3 protein. The table shows roughly 200,000 distinct CDR3 sequences, with about 31% occurring only once. The receptor was isolated from a human donor with low-grade glioma or glioblastoma, undergoing nonglioma brain surgery, or in good health (not recorded which). The sample comprised glioma tissue, nonneoplastic brain tissue, or PBMCs (not recorded which). V is TRBV29-1 and J is TRBJ1-2; no clear D gene. The CDR3 loop reads CSVVSRQYKFGGYTF. CDR3 DNA sequence: TGCAGCGTTGTATCGAGGCAGTATAAATTCGGGGGCTACACCTTC.